The 15 T cell receptor beta chains reported below all come from one sample, sequenced in a study of T cell changes during pregnancy in multiple sclerosis. Sequenced by immunoSEQ multiplex PCR; TCRdb stores in-frame clones only, minus some. This sample has under 70,000 clones, with around 94% found just once. The sequenced sample was CD8+ T cells from peripheral blood mononuclear cells, obtained after pregnancy. These receptors all stem from a female donor with multiple sclerosis, enrolled in a pregnancy study.

V usage is TRBV27 and J usage is TRBJ2-3; 7 bases align to TRBD1. This CDR3 comprises 15 residues. CDR1 and CDR2 from the germline V gene are MNHEY and SMNVEV (reference sequence). The V gene end was trimmed by 1 base and the J gene end by 7 bases; junction bases not matched to a gene: 8. The CDR3 region has the DNA TGTGCCAGCAGTTTATTGACAGGGAAGGGGAATACGCAGTATTTT. Translated: CASSLLTGKGNTQYF.

The rearrangement joins TRBV19 to TRBJ2-2; TRBD1 might be the D (6 bases). Per germline, CDR1 LNHDA and CDR2 SQIVND (reference sequence). V was clipped by 3 bases and J by 3 bases, with 11 bases between them. The CDR3 loop spans 15 amino acids. The CDR3 reads CASSIEDRYTGELFF. The CDR3 DNA reads TGTGCCAGTAGTATTGAGGACAGATACACCGGGGAGCTGTTTTTT. Full variable domain (missing parts from reference TRBV19 and TRBJ2-2): DGGITQSPKYLFRKEGQNVTLSCEQNLNHDAMYWYRQDPGQGLRLIYYSQIVNDFQKGDIAEGYSVSREKKESFPLTVTSAQKNPTAFYLCASSIEDRYTGELFFGEGSRLTVL.

The chain recombines TRBV30 with TRBJ2-1; 10 bases are shared with TRBD1. Germline assignment: CDR1 GTSNPN and CDR2 SVGIG (reference sequence). There are 11 residues in the CDR3. V was clipped by 8 bases and J by 7 bases; unmatched bases: 2. Written as DNA, the CDR3 is TGTGCCCGGGGACAGGGGAATGAGCAGTTCTTC. It translates to CARGQGNEQFF.

The rearrangement links TRBV6-1 to TRBJ1-1; D unclear. The V gene's germline CDR1 is MNHNS and CDR2 SASEGT. CDR3 length: 12 amino acids. V lost 3 bases to trimming and J lost 3 bases, with 5 bases between them. The CDR3 DNA is TGTGCCAGCAGTGAGTCCTACACTGAAGCTTTCTTT. As protein: CASSESYTEAFF.

The rearrangement uses TRBV19 and TRBJ1-5; 7 bases fit TRBD1. Per germline, CDR1 LNHDA and CDR2 SQIVND (reference sequence). The CDR3 is 14 amino acids. V lost 7 bases, J lost 0 bases, and 3 bases stayed unmatched. CDR3 residues: CASNHRGSNQPQHF. The CDR3 DNA follows: TGTGCCAGTAACCACAGGGGTAGCAATCAGCCCCAGCATTTT.

V usage is TRBV4-2 and J usage is TRBJ1-2, with unresolved D. Germline assignment: CDR1 LGHNA and CDR2 YNFKEQ. V dropped 6 bases and J dropped 7 bases, with 24 bases sitting between them. This CDR3 is built from 16 residues. CDR3 loop: CASRHEERGGSFGYTF. Here the CDR3 DNA reads TGTGCCAGCAGACATGAAGAGAGAGGAGGCTCGTTTGGCTACACCTTC.

DNA for the CDR3: TGTGCCAGCAGCTCAGGACTAGCGGGCACAGATACGCAGTATTTT. This translates into CASSSGLAGTDTQYF. V gene TRBV5-4 combines with J gene TRBJ2-3, with 10 bases identical to TRBD2. CDR1 and CDR2 (germline): SGHNT, YYREEE (reference sequence). Trimming took 3 bases from V and 1 from J; bases not matched to a gene: 2. The CDR3 length is 15 residues.

This chain joins TRBV6-6 and TRBJ2-3, with TRBD1 identical over 7 bases. V dropped 6 bases and J dropped 2; count of bases not matched to a gene: 11. This CDR3 has 16 amino acids. Per the germline V gene, CDR1 is MNHNY and CDR2 is SVGAGI (reference sequence). CDR3 region: CASSTAGTAHTDTQYF. In DNA form, the CDR3 reads TGTGCCAGCAGCACCGCCGGGACAGCCCACACAGATACGCAGTATTTT.

The J gene is TRBJ2-3, the V gene TRBV7-9; 8 bases fit TRBD2. V was clipped by 6 bases and J by 0 bases; unmatched bases: 5. The CDR3 is made up of 15 amino acids. In germline, CDR1 is SEHNR, CDR2 FQNEAQ (reference sequence). The CDR3 here is CASSYVAGSTDTQYF. CDR3 coding DNA: TGTGCCAGCAGTTACGTAGCGGGGAGCACAGATACGCAGTATTTT.

The gene calls are TRBV7-9 and TRBJ2-7; TRBD2 aligns across 11 bases. Germline V gene data show CDR1 as SEHNR and CDR2 as FQNEAQ (reference sequence). This CDR3 has 15 amino acids. V was pared by 0 bases and J by 5 bases, with 3 bases of the junction left unmatched. The CDR3 nucleotides read TGTGCCAGCAGCTTAGCACTAGCGGGAGCCCACGAGCAGTACTTC. The encoded protein is CASSLALAGAHEQYF.

The chain combines TRBV27 with TRBJ1-1; the D gene is possibly TRBD1 (5 bases). Deletions cut 2 bases from V and 6 bases from J, with 7 bases between. Looked up from germline, CDR1 is MNHEY and CDR2 is SMNVEV (reference sequence). There are 12 residues in the CDR3. CDR3 loop: CASSLQGSEAFF. The CDR3 coding sequence is TGTGCCAGCAGTTTACAGGGTTCTGAAGCTTTCTTT.

This chain joins TRBV27 and TRBJ1-2, with 9 positions matching TRBD1. This CDR3 has 14 residues. V shed 6 bases, J shed 3 bases, and the junction held 5 bases outside the gene matches. Germline lookup yields CDR1 MNHEY and CDR2 SMNVEV (reference sequence). CDR3 amino acids: CASSWTGADYGYTF. CDR3 nucleotides: TGTGCCAGCAGCTGGACAGGGGCGGACTATGGCTACACCTTC.

This clone was seen once. The genes are TRBV9 and TRBJ2-7; no reliable D call. Trimming left V 0 bases short and J 1 base short, with 11 bases between. Germline V gene lookup returns CDR1 SGDLS and CDR2 YYNGEE. The CDR3 runs to 15 residues. The CDR3 is CASSVASARSYEQYF. In nucleotides, the CDR3 is TGTGCCAGCAGCGTAGCATCGGCGAGGTCCTACGAGCAGTACTTC. Full variable domain (rest looked up from reference TRBV9 and TRBJ2-7): DSGVTQTPKHLITATGQRVTLRCSPRSGDLSVYWYQQSLDQGLQFLIQYYNGEERAKGNILERFSAQQFPDLHSELNLSSLELGDSALYFCASSVASARSYEQYFGPGTRLTVT.

The chain links TRBV30 to TRBJ2-7; maybe TRBD2 (7 bases). V was pared by 0 bases and J by 6 bases, with 9 bases between. Germline V CDR1 and CDR2: GTSNPN, SVGIG (reference sequence). This CDR3 contains 12 residues. CDR3 nucleotide sequence: TGTGCCTGGAGTGTAGGGGGGGGCGAGCAGTACTTC. Encoded protein: CAWSVGGGEQYF.

The V and J genes are TRBV29-1 and TRBJ2-2; the D gene is possibly TRBD1 (6 bases). This CDR3 region has 12 residues. V was cut by 4 bases and J by 6 bases, with 9 bases left in between. Germline lookup yields CDR1 SQVTM and CDR2 ANQGSEA. In DNA, the CDR3 is TGCAGCGTTGCAGGGGATTCCGGGGAGCTGTTTTTT. It translates to CSVAGDSGELFF.